The 20 T cell receptor beta chains below all came from one sample that was sequenced in a study of cytomegalovirus exposure and HLA in healthy donors. PCR primers comprised 60 Vbeta and 13 Jbeta primers. Assay: immunoSEQ multiplex PCR; the TCRdb copy retains only in-frame clones and omits some. This table has some 130,000 clones, about four fifths appearing once. The sequencing sample was made of PBMCs. These receptors originate from a male donor in good health and CMV-seropositive.

This clone was seen only a few times. The CDR3 DNA sequence: TGCGCCAGCAGCCAAGTCCCTGGGCTAGCGGGAGGGCCAGATACGCAGTATTTT. It yields the protein CASSQVPGLAGGPDTQYF. J is TRBJ2-3 and V is TRBV4-3; 12 nucleotides match TRBD2. CDR1 LGHNA and CDR2 YSLEER come from the germline V gene. The V and J ends lost 1 base and 4 bases, in that order; junction bases with no gene match: 9. The CDR3 runs 18 residues.

The chain couples TRBV6-6 to TRBJ2-7; D is ambiguous. The CDR3 loop spans 11 amino acids. In germline, CDR1 is MNHNY, CDR2 SVGAGI (reference sequence). V gave up 5 bases and J gave up 7 bases, with 9 bases separating them. CDR3 sequence: CASSPQVEQYF. CDR3 nucleotides: TGTGCCAGCAGTCCCCAGGTGGAGCAGTACTTC.

The rearrangement uses TRBV5-4 and TRBJ2-2, with D perhaps matching TRBD2 (6 bases). Germline values: CDR1 SGHNT, CDR2 YYREEE (reference sequence). Trimming removed 4 bases from V and 4 bases from J, with 11 bases in between. The CDR3 is 14 residues long. CDR3 coding DNA: TGTGCCAGCAGCCCGCGGGGTAGCACCGGGGAGCTGTTTTTT. Translating gives CASSPRGSTGELFF.

The chain employs TRBV7-9 and TRBJ2-4; D may be TRBD1 (6 bases). This CDR3 is 15 amino acids long. Germline CDR1 reads SEHNR; CDR2 reads FQNEAQ (reference sequence). Trimming stripped 5 bases from V and 0 bases from J, with 11 bases between. The CDR3 DNA sequence: TGTGCCAGCAGCGCACAGGGAATAGCCAAAAACATTCAGTACTTC. Its translation is CASSAQGIAKNIQYF.

This clone has just one count. The chain is built from TRBV4-3 and TRBJ1-1, with D unclear. The CDR3 spans 14 residues. V lost 0 bases and J lost 7, with 12 bases in between. Germline CDR1 LGHNA, CDR2 YSLEER. The CDR3 spells CASSQDPAASEAFF. Written as DNA, the CDR3 is TGCGCCAGCAGCCAAGACCCGGCGGCGAGTGAAGCTTTCTTT.

The rearrangement uses TRBV7-2 and TRBJ1-2; D is perhaps TRBD1 (6 bases). CDR3 length: 15 amino acids. The germline CDR1 and CDR2 sequences are SGHTA and FQGNSA. V was clipped by 2 bases and J by 8 bases, with 18 bases between them. The CDR3 spells CASSLFAGDVEGYTF. The CDR3 DNA follows: TGTGCCAGCAGCTTATTCGCAGGGGATGTGGAAGGCTACACCTTC.

CDR3 bases: TGTGCCAGCAGCTTGGCCGTGACAGGGGGAAGAGATACGCAGTATTTT. Its protein product is CASSLAVTGGRDTQYF. The V gene is TRBV5-4, the J gene TRBJ2-3; TRBD1 matches at 9 bases. CDR3 length: 16 amino acids. The germline gives CDR1 SGHNT, CDR2 YYREEE (reference sequence). With V trimmed by 0 bases and J by 5 bases, 7 bases remained unmatched.

The rearrangement links TRBV7-6 to TRBJ2-7; 7 bases line up with TRBD2. The CDR3 length is 15 residues. Germline CDR1 SGHVS, CDR2 FNYEAQ. After removal of 1 base from V and 2 bases from J, the junction contained 5 bases not matched to a gene. The CDR3 sequence: CASSLERREPYEQYF. DNA for the CDR3: TGTGCCAGCAGCTTAGAACGGCGGGAGCCCTACGAGCAGTACTTC.

This clone was observed a few times. This sequence joins TRBV30 and TRBJ1-5; D unclear. CDR3 length equals 13 residues. Trimming shortened V by 1 base and J by 0 bases, and 4 bases separated the two germline ends. Germline V gene sequence: CDR1 GTSNPN, CDR2 SVGIG (reference sequence). The CDR3 DNA is TGTGCCTGGAGTGATAGTAGCAATCAGCCCCAGCATTTT. Translated, it gives CAWSDSSNQPQHF.

The rearrangement links TRBV11-2 to TRBJ2-7, with D possibly matching TRBD1 (7 bases). The V gene lost 3 bases and the J gene lost 4 bases, with 13 bases spanning the gap. CDR1 is SGHAT, CDR2 FQNNGV, per germline. The CDR3 is made up of 14 amino acids. The CDR3 nucleotides are TGTGCCAGCAGCTTTGGACCAGGGGGGTACGAGCAGTACTTC. Translation gives CASSFGPGGYEQYF.

The rearrangement joins TRBV19 to TRBJ1-2; D is uncertain. Germline V lookup: CDR1 LNHDA, CDR2 SQIVND (reference sequence). The CDR3 loop spans 13 amino acids. The V end lost 3 bases, the J end lost 1 base, and 6 bases lay between the germline ends. The DNA of the CDR3 is TGTGCCAGTAGTATTAACAGTAACTATGGCTACACCTTC. Its protein product is CASSINSNYGYTF.

The chain couples TRBV7-9 to TRBJ2-5, with 7 bases that match TRBD1. Unmatched junction bases numbered 4, after V lost 1 base and J lost 2 bases. CDR1 and CDR2 from the germline V gene are SEHNR and FQNEAQ (reference sequence). This CDR3 has 15 residues. The CDR3 sequence is CASSLGRTGQETQYF. The CDR3 DNA is TGTGCCAGCAGCTTAGGCCGGACAGGACAAGAGACCCAGTACTTC.

The V call is TRBV19, the J call TRBJ2-4; 7 bases are shared with TRBD1. V shed 4 bases and J 0 bases; nucleotides not matched to a gene: 3. CDR3 size: 15 residues. Germline V lookup: CDR1 LNHDA, CDR2 SQIVND (reference sequence). In nucleotides, the CDR3 is TGTGCCAGTAGTAAAACAGGGGAAGCCAAAAACATTCAGTACTTC. Its translation: CASSKTGEAKNIQYF.

The chain combines TRBV11-3 with TRBJ2-2; D unclear. Germline CDR1 reads SGHNT; CDR2 reads YENEEA. The CDR3 runs 13 residues. The ends were cut back, 4 bases at V and 5 bases at J, with 8 bases in the middle. The CDR3 coding sequence is TGTGCCAGCAGCTCCACGAGGACCGGGGAGCTGTTTTTT. Its protein is CASSSTRTGELFF. Variable domain in full (rest from reference TRBV11-3 and TRBJ2-2): EAGVVQSPRYKIIEKKQPVAFWCNPISGHNTLYWYLQNLGQGPELLIRYENEEAVDDSQLPKDRFSAERLKGVDSTLKIQPAELGDSAVYLCASSSTRTGELFFGEGSRLTVL.

This clone was counted a few times. The chain has TRBV25-1 and TRBJ2-6; TRBD1 matches 7 bases. The CDR3 covers 15 residues. Germline V gene sequence: CDR1 MGHDK, CDR2 SYGVNS. Losses at the gene ends were 6 bases for V and 2 bases for J; bases not matched to a gene: 4. The CDR3 sequence: CASRPDRAGANVLTF. CDR3 DNA: TGTGCCAGCAGACCCGACAGGGCTGGGGCCAACGTCCTGACTTTC.

The chain couples TRBV4-3 to TRBJ2-1; D is perhaps TRBD1 (6 bases). V dropped 0 bases and J dropped 3 bases, with 24 bases sitting between them. The CDR3 is 20 residues long. CDR1 and CDR2 from the germline V gene are LGHNA and YSLEER. This chain's CDR3 is CASSQDSYSRTVRNYNEQFF. The CDR3 coding sequence is TGCGCCAGCAGCCAAGACTCATACAGCCGGACAGTAAGGAACTACAATGAGCAGTTCTTC.

The gene calls are TRBV7-9 and TRBJ1-3; no clear D gene. Germline V gene sequence: CDR1 SEHNR, CDR2 FQNEAQ (reference sequence). The CDR3 spans 16 residues. Trimming stripped 2 bases from V and 0 bases from J, with 11 bases between. The CDR3 reads CASSLTRGSSGNTIYF. The CDR3 DNA sequence: TGTGCCAGCAGCTTAACCCGAGGCTCCTCTGGAAACACCATATATTTT.

The chain has TRBV27 and TRBJ2-7; 7 nucleotides line up with TRBD1. The CDR3 has 14 amino acids. The germline CDR1 and CDR2 sequences are MNHEY and SMNVEV (reference sequence). The trim removed 2 bases at V and 4 bases at J, leaving 5 bases unmatched. The CDR3 spells CASSLGQGVYEQYF. The CDR3 DNA is TGTGCCAGCAGTTTAGGTCAGGGGGTTTACGAGCAGTACTTC.

Details on this clone: In the same sample, other DNA sequences code for this CDR3. The chain joins TRBV29-1 to TRBJ1-2; no reliable D call. CDR1 and CDR2 from the germline V gene are SQVTM and ANQGSEA. V was clipped by 0 bases and J by 5 bases, with 7 bases between them. The CDR3 is 12 amino acids. CDR3 DNA sequence: TGCAGCGTTGAAGAAGGAGGGTATGGCTACACCTTC. This gives the protein CSVEEGGYGYTF.

This clone was found a few times. The CDR3 nucleotides read TGTGCCAGCAGCAAACAGGGGGCAGAGCAGCCCCAGCATTTT. It specifies CASSKQGAEQPQHF. The chain employs TRBV5-4 and TRBJ1-5; the match to TRBD1 covers 9 bases. Per the germline V gene, CDR1 is SGHNT and CDR2 is YYREEE (reference sequence). There are 14 residues in the CDR3. The junction had 6 bases not matched to a gene; V was cut back by 4 bases and J by 7 bases.